What follows describes a single T cell receptor (beta chain). Its antigen is unidentified. These data come from a study of siplizumab effects on memory and regulatory T cells. General observations from the study: Naive T cells looked more diverse than memory cells, and they looked like major contributors to the alloresponse.

Sequencing used immunoSEQ multiplex PCR; TCRdb keeps in-frame clones, though not all of them. The sample shows about 120,000 clones, just over 90% of them seen only once. Sequenced material: non-Treg CD4+ T cells sorted from blood. The source of this sequence is a human donor in good health.

This chain's CDR3 is CASSKAPGTYEQYF. The DNA for the CDR3 is TGTGCCAGCAGCAAAGCCCCGGGGACCTACGAGCAGTACTTC. The chain recombines TRBV21-1 with TRBJ2-7; the table's D gene call, TRBD2, was not cross checked with the DNA. TRBV21-1 is designated a pseudogene. This CDR3 spans 14 amino acids.